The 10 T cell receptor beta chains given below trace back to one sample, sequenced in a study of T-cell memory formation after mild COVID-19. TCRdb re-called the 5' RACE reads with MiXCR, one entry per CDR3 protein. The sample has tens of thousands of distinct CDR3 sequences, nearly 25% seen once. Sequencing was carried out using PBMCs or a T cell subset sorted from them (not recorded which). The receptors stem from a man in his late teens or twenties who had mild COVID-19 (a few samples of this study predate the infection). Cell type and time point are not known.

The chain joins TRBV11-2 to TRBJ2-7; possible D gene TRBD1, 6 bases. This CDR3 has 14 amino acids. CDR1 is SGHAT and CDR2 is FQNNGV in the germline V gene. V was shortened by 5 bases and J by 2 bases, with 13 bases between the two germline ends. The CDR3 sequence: CASSHGSGAYEQYV. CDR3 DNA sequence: TGTGCCAGCAGCCATGGGTCAGGGGCCTACGAGCAGTACGTC.

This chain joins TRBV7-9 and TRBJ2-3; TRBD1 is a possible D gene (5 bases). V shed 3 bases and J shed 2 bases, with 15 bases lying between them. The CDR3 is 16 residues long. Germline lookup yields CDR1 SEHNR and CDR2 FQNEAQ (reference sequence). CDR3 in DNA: TGTGCCAGCAGCTTTATCGACAGTCTCCCCACAGATACGCAGTATTTT. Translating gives CASSFIDSLPTDTQYF.

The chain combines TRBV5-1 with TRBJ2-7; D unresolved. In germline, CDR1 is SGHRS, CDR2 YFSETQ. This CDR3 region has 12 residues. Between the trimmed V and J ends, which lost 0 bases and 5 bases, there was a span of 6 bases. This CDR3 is CASSLEGNEQYF. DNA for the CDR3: TGCGCCAGCAGCTTGGAGGGTAACGAGCAGTACTTC.

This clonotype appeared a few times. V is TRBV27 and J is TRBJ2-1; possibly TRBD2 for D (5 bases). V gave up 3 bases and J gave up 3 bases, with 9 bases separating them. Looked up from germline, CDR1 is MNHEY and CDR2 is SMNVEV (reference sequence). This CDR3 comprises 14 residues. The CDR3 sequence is CASSFISDYNEQFF. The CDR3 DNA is TGTGCCAGCAGTTTCATTAGCGACTACAATGAGCAGTTCTTC.

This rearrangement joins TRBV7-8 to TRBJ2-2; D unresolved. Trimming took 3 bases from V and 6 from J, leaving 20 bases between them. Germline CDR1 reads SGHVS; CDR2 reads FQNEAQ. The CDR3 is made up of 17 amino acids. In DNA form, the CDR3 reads TGTGCCAGCAGCTTCTCCCAACCGGTTCGGGTCCCCGGGGAGCTGTTTTTT. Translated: CASSFSQPVRVPGELFF.

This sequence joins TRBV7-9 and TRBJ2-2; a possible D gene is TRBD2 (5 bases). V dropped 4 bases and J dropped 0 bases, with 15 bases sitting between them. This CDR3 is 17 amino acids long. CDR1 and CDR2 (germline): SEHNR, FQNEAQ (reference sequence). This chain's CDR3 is CASSSNPGNSNTGELFF. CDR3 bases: TGTGCCAGCAGCTCTAACCCGGGGAATTCGAACACCGGGGAGCTGTTTTTT.

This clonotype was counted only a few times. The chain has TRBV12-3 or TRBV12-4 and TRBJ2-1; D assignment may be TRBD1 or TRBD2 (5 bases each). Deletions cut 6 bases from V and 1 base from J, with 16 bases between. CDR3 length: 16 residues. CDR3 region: CASSSLIGASYNEQFF. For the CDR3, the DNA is TGTGCCAGCAGCTCCCTGATCGGGGCATCCTACAATGAGCAGTTCTTC.

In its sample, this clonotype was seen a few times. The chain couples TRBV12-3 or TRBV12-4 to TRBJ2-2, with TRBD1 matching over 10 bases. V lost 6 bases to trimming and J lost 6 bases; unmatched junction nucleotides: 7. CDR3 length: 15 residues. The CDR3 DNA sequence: TGTGCCAGCAGGCGGACAGGGGGTGCGTCCGGGGAGCTGTTTTTT. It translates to CASRRTGGASGELFF.

The CDR3: CASSPGAGEASGELFF. In DNA, the CDR3 is TGCGCCAGCAGCCCCGGGGCAGGGGAAGCGTCCGGGGAGCTGTTTTTT. V and J are TRBV4-1 and TRBJ2-2; the D gene is possibly TRBD1 (6 bases). Germline V gene sequence: CDR1 MGHRA, CDR2 YSYEKL. The V end lost 4 bases, the J end lost 6 bases, and 18 bases lay between the germline ends. The CDR3 extends over 16 amino acids.

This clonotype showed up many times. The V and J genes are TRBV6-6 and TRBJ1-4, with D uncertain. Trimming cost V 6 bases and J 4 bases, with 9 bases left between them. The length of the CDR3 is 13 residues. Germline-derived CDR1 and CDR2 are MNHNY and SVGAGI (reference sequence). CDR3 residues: CASRDGINEKLFF. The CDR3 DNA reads TGTGCCAGCAGGGACGGAATTAATGAAAAACTGTTTTTT.